The T cell receptor (beta chain) under discussion was sequenced for a study of beta chain features in type 1 diabetes. Background on the study: Age, gender and cell yields were similar between patients and healthy donors. Across all samples, over 85 million sorted cells were examined.

A word on this clone: Its antigen remains unknown.

The entirety of the isolated RNA underwent reverse transcription, so expressed TCRB transcripts were sequenced. TCRdb keeps only in-frame clones here, not all; method: immunoSEQ multiplex PCR. The table records under 300,000 clones, about 26% of them present only once. General study results and limits: All four CD4+ subsets of Type 1 diabetes patients contained TCRB CDR3s that were moderately but significantly shorter. The study notes PCR might favor shorter templates equally in patients and controls.

The sample was central memory CD4+ T cells from blood. The origin of this receptor is a man aged 30 to 39 in good health.

The CDR3 loop is CASREFPGPMGNEQFF. The CDR3 DNA follows: TGTGCCAGCAGAGAATTTCCGGGACCCATGGGCAATGAGCAGTTCTTC. The V call is TRBV6-1, the J call TRBJ2-1; D is possibly TRBD1 or TRBD2 (5 bases each). Germline assignment: CDR1 MNHNS and CDR2 SASEGT. Trimming took off 6 bases at V and 6 bases at J, with 21 bases between the two ends. This CDR3 is 16 amino acids long.